The following is a T cell receptor (beta chain) sequence with its context. The antigen remains unidentified. Unmatched junction bases numbered 5, after V lost 0 bases and J lost 7 bases. The CDR3 is 14 amino acids. Germline V gene lookup returns CDR1 SGHRS and CDR2 YFSETQ. TCRdb's table, derived via immunoSEQ multiplex PCR, lists solely in-frame clones and lacks some. There are some 74,000 clones in the sample; nearly 90% occur only once, and under 1.5% lies in the top ten. The sample comes from a study of T cell responses to AZD1222 COVID-19 vaccine. Study outcomes and limitations: Donor demographics were predominantly white British with a female majority; clonal diversity may be underestimated.

The TCR comes from an adult who received the AZD1222 COVID-19 vaccine. The chain employs TRBV5-1 and TRBJ2-3, with 7 bases that match TRBD1. The material was peripheral blood, obtained 28 days after the second AZD1222 dose. The CDR3 here is CASSLEQGYYTQYF. DNA for the CDR3: TGCGCCAGCAGCTTGGAACAGGGGTATTATACGCAGTATTTT.